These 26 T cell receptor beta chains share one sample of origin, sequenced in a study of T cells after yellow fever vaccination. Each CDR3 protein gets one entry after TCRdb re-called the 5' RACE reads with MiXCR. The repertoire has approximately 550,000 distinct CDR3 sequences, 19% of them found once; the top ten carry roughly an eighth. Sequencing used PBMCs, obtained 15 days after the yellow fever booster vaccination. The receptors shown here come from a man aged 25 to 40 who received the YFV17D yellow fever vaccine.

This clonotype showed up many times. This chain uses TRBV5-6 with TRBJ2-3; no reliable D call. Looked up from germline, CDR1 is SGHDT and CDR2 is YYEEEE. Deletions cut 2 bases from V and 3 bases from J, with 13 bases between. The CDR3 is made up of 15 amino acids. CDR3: CASSFLGIGTDTQYF. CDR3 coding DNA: TGTGCCAGCAGCTTTCTGGGAATCGGTACAGATACGCAGTATTTT.

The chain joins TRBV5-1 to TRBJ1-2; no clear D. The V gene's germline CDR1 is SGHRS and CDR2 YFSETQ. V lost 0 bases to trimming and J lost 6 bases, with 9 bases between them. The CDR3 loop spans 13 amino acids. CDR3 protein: CASSLAGLDGYTF. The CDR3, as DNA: TGCGCCAGCAGCTTGGCCGGGCTGGATGGCTACACCTTC.

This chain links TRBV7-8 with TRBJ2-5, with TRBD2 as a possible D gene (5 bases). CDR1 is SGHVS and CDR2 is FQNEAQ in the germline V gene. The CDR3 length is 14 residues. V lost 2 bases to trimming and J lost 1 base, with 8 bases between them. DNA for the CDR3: TGTGCCAGCAGCTTATCGGGAATCCAAGAGACCCAGTACTTC. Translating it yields CASSLSGIQETQYF.

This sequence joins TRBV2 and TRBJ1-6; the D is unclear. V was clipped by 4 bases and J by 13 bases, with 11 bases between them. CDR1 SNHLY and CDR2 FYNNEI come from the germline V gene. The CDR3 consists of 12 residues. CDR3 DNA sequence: TGTGCCAGCAGTGGGGAGCAAGCGCCCCTCCACTTT. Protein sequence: CASSGEQAPLHF.

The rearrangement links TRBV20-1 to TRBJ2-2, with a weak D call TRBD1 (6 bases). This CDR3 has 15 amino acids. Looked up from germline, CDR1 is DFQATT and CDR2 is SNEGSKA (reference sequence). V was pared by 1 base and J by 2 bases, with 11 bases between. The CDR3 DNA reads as TGCAGTGCTAGAGCCCGACAGGCCAACACCGGGGAGCTGTTTTTT. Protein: CSARARQANTGELFF.

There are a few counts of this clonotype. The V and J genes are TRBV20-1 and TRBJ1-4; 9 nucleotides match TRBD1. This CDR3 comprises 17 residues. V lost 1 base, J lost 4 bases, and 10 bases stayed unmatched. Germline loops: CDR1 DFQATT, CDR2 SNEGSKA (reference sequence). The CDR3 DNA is TGCAGTGCTAGAGTATTCTTAGGGACAGGGTTTAATGAAAAACTGTTTTTT. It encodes CSARVFLGTGFNEKLFF.

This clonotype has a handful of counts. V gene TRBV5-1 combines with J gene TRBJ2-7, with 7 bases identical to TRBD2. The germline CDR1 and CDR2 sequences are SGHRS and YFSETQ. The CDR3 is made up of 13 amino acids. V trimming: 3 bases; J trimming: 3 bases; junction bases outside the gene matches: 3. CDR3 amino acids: CASSSTSNYEQYF. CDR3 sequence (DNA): TGCGCCAGCAGCTCGACTAGCAACTACGAGCAGTACTTC.

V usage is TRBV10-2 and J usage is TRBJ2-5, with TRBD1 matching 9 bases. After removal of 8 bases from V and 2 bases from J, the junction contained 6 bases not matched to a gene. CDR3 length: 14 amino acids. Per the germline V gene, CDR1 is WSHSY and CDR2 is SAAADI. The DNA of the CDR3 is TGCGCCAGCCGTGGACAGGGGTGGCAAGAGACCCAGTACTTC. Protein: CASRGQGWQETQYF.

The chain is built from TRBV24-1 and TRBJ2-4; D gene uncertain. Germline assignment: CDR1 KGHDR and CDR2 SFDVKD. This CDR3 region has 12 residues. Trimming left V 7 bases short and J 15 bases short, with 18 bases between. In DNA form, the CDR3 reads TGTGCCACCAGCCAAGGATTCGGTGCAAGGTACTTC. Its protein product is CATSQGFGARYF.

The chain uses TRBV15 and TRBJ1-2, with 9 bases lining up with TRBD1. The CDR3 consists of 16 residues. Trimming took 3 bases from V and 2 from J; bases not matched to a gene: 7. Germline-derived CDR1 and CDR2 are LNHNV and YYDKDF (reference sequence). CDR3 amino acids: CATSRTGQGENYGYTF. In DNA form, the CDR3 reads TGTGCCACCAGCAGGACGGGACAGGGAGAGAACTATGGCTACACCTTC.

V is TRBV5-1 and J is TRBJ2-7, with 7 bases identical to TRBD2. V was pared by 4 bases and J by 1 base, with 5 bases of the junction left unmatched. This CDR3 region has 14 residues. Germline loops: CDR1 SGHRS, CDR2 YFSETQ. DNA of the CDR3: TGCGCCAGCAGCCGGCGGGAGCCGTCCTACGAGCAGTACTTC. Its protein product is CASSRREPSYEQYF.

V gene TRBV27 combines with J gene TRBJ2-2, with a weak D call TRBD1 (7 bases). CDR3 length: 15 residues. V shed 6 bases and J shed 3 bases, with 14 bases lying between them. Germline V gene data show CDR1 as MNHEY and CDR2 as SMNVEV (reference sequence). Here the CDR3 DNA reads TGTGCCAGCAGCAATCCAGGGGGGCACACCGGGGAGCTGTTTTTT. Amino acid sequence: CASSNPGGHTGELFF.

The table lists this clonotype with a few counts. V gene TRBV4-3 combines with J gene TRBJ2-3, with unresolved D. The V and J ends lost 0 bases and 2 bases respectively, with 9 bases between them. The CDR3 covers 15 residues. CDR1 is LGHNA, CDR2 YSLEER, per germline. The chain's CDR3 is CASSQERRNTDTQYF. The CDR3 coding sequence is TGCGCCAGCAGCCAAGAAAGACGGAACACAGATACGCAGTATTTT.

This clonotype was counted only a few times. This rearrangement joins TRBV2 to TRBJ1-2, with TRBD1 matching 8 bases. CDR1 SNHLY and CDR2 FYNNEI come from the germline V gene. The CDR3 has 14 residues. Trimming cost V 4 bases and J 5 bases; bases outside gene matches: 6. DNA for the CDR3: TGTGCCAGCAGTGGAGGGACAGGAATGTATGGCTACACCTTC. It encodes CASSGGTGMYGYTF.

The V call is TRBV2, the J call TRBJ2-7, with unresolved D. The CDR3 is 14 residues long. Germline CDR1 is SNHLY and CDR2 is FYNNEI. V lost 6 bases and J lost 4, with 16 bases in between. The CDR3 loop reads CASRSGLQAYEQYF. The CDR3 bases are TGTGCCAGCAGGTCCGGGCTCCAGGCGTACGAGCAGTACTTC.

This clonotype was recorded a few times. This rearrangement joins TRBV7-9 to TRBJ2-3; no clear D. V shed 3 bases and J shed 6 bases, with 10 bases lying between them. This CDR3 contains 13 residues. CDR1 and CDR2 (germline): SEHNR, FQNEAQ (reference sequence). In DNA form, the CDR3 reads TGTGCCAGCAGCTTCGGAATGATGGATACGCAGTATTTT. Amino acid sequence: CASSFGMMDTQYF. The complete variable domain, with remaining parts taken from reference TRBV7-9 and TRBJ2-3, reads DTGVSQNPRHKITKRGQNVTFRCDPISEHNRLYWYRQTLGQGPEFLTYFQNEAQLEKSRLLSDRFSAERPKGSFSTLEIQRTEQGDSAMYLCASSFGMMDTQYFGPGTRLTVL.

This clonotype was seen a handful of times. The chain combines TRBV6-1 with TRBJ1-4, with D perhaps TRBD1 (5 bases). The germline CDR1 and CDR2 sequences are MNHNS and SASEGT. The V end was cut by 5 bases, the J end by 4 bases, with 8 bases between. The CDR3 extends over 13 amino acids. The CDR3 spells CASSPRDNEKLFF. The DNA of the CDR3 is TGTGCCAGCAGTCCCAGGGATAATGAAAAACTGTTTTTT.

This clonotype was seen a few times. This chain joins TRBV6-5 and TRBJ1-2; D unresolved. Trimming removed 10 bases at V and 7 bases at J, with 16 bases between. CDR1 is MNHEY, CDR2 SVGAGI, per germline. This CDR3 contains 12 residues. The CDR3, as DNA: TGTGCCACCTCGCCGGGGAAACTTGGCTACACCTTC. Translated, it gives CATSPGKLGYTF.

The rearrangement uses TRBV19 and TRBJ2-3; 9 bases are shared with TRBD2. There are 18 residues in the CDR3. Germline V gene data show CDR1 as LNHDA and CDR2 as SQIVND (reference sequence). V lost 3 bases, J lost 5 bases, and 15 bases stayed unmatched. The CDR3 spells CASSIRSGRPGQEDTQYF. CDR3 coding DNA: TGTGCCAGTAGTATTCGAAGCGGGAGGCCGGGGCAGGAAGATACGCAGTATTTT.

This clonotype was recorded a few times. The CDR3 loop reads CASSQTDRGNNEQFF. The DNA of the CDR3 is TGTGCCAGCAGCCAGACGGACAGGGGAAACAATGAGCAGTTCTTC. The chain carries TRBV3-1 and TRBJ2-1; 9 positions agree with TRBD1. Germline values: CDR1 LGHDT, CDR2 YNNKEL (reference sequence). There are 15 residues in the CDR3. V lost 3 bases and J lost 5; bases outside the gene matches: 5.

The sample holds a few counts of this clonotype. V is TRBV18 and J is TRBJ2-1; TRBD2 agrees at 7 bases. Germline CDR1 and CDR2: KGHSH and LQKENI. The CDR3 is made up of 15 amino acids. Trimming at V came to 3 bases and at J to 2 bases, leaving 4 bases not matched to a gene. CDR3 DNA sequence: TGTGCCAGCTCACCGAGCGGGATAGCCTACAATGAGCAGTTCTTC. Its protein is CASSPSGIAYNEQFF.

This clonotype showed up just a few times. The CDR3 DNA reads as TGTGCCAGCAGTTTCGGGCGGAAGCAAGAGACCCAGTACTTC. Encoded protein: CASSFGRKQETQYF. The chain joins TRBV12-3 or TRBV12-4 to TRBJ2-5; the D is unclear. The V end lost 3 bases, the J end lost 2 bases, and 10 bases lay between the germline ends. CDR3 length: 14 amino acids.

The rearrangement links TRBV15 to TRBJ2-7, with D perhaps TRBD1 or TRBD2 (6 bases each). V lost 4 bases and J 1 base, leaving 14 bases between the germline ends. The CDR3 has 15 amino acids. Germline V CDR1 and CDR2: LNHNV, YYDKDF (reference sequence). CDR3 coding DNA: TGTGCCACCAGCATCGACAGGAGGGGATCCTACGAGCAGTACTTC. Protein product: CATSIDRRGSYEQYF.

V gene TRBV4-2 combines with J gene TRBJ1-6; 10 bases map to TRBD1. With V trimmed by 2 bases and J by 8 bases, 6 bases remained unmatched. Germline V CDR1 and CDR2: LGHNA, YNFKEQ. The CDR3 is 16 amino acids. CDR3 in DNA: TGTGCCAGCAGCCAAATGGGACAGGGGATTCATTCACCCCTCCACTTT. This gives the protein CASSQMGQGIHSPLHF.

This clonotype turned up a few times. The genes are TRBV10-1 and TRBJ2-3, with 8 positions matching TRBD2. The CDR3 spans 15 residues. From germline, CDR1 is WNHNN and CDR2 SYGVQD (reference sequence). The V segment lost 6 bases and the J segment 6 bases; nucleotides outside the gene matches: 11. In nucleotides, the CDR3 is TGCGCCAGCAGCTCGACTAGCGCGTCTTCGGATACGCAGTATTTT. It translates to CASSSTSASSDTQYF.

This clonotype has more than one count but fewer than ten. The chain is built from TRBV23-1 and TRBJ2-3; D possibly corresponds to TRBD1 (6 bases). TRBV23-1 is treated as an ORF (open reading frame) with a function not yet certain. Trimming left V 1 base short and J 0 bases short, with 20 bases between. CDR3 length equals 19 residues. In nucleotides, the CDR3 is TGCGCCAGCAGTCAATTTAGGGACAAGACAAAAACTAGCACAGATACGCAGTATTTT. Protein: CASSQFRDKTKTSTDTQYF.